This T cell receptor beta chain came from a study of blood T cell repertoires in COVID-19. Study-level background: Samples representing acute and convalescent COVID-19 were sourced from the United States, Italy and Spain. The analysed material was cDNA or gDNA that came from T cells, B-cell-depleted T cells, or PBMCs.

Recruited during active infection, patients (from Seattle) were subsequently followed longitudinally. Per the study methods: Nucleated cell number was recorded as an estimate derived from reference gene primer amplification. Produced via immunoSEQ multiplex PCR; TCRdb's table is partial and in-frame only. V and J calls and clone size are those listed in that table; D and trimming were worked out from the DNA. The sample lists roughly 250,000 clones, 80% to 85% seen once, with approximately 15% in the top ten. The V and J ends lost 3 bases and 2 bases, in that order; junction bases with no gene match: 4. CDR3 length: 15 amino acids. Per the germline V gene, CDR1 is SGHTA and CDR2 is FQGNSA.

This chain connects TRBV7-2 to TRBJ2-1; 7 positions agree with TRBD2. The sample was peripheral blood. This clonotype originated in a person aged 65-85 years with COVID-19, enrolled during active disease. CDR3 DNA sequence: TGTGCCAGCAGCTTTCTAGCGGACCCCTACAATGAGCAGTTCTTC. This gives the protein CASSFLADPYNEQFF.